The 22 T cell receptor beta chains in this list originate from one sample, sequenced in a study of Graves' ophthalmopathy and Graves' hyperthyroidism. TCR beta CDR3 regions were amplified from RNA transcripts. Following a first-round RT-PCR that used HTBI primers, a second-round multiplex PCR was carried out. In TCRdb, the multiplex PCR reads were re-called with MiXCR into one record per CDR3 protein. The table includes hundreds of thousands of distinct CDR3 sequences, around 50% detected once. Material: peripheral blood. The receptors stem from an adult man with Graves' ophthalmopathy.

In its sample, this clonotype was seen a few times. V gene TRBV29-1 combines with J gene TRBJ2-7, with D possibly matching TRBD2 (5 bases). CDR3 length: 13 amino acids. From germline, CDR1 is SQVTM and CDR2 ANQGSEA. The V and J ends lost 2 bases and 0 bases respectively, with 8 bases between them. The CDR3 here is CSVEWSGSYEQYF. DNA of the CDR3: TGCAGCGTTGAATGGAGCGGCTCCTACGAGCAGTACTTC.

The CDR3 DNA follows: TGTGCCAGCAGTGGGCCGGGGGGGCAAGAGACCCAGTACTTC. This sequence encodes CASSGPGGQETQYF. The chain links TRBV6-1 to TRBJ2-5; 8 bases align to TRBD2. The V segment lost 4 bases and the J segment 2 bases; nucleotides outside the gene matches: 3. The CDR3 runs to 14 residues. The germline CDR1 and CDR2 sequences are MNHNS and SASEGT.

A note on this clonotype: One end of the junction fails to match germline, which may point to a read error. V and J are TRBV16 and TRBJ1-5, with 7 bases aligning to TRBD1. The CDR3 has 13 amino acids. CDR1 is KGHSY and CDR2 is FQNENV in the germline V gene. The CDR3 is CASSGQAHQPRHF. The CDR3 DNA reads TGTGCCAGCAGCGGACAGGCCCATCAGCCCCGGCATTTT. Full variable domain (outside the CDR3, taken from reference TRBV16 and TRBJ1-5): GEEVAQTPKHLVRGEGQKAKLYCAPIKGHSYVFWYQQVLKNEFKFLISFQNENVFDETGMPKERFSAKCLPNSPCSLEIQATKLEDSAVYFCASSGQAHQPRHFGDGTRLSIL.

The CDR3 nucleotides read TGTGCCAGCAGCCCACCGTGGGGCCAAAACACCGGGGAGCTGTTTTTT. Its protein product is CASSPPWGQNTGELFF. The gene calls are TRBV7-8 and TRBJ2-2; D is possibly TRBD1 (5 bases). Germline CDR1 SGHVS, CDR2 FQNEAQ. Trimming left V 5 bases short and J 2 bases short, with 15 bases between. CDR3 length: 16 residues.

This clonotype appeared many times. The CDR3 DNA is TGCAGCACAGATACGCAGTATTTT. Translating it yields CSTDTQYF. The chain uses TRBV29-1 and TRBJ2-3; D unresolved. The germline CDR1 and CDR2 sequences are SQVTM and ANQGSEA. Trimming pared 8 bases from V and 3 bases from J, leaving 0 bases between. The CDR3 contains 8 residues.

This clonotype was seen only a few times. The J gene is TRBJ2-2, the V gene TRBV7-9, with no clear D. CDR1 SEHNR and CDR2 FQNEAQ come from the germline V gene (reference sequence). Trimming removed 4 bases at V and 3 bases at J, with 9 bases between. This CDR3 has 14 amino acids. The CDR3: CASSSDGHTGELFF. The DNA of the CDR3 is TGTGCCAGCAGCTCAGACGGACACACCGGGGAGCTGTTTTTT.

This clonotype has ten or more counts. This chain connects TRBV25-1 to TRBJ1-4; D may be TRBD1 (6 bases). The V end was cut by 6 bases, the J end by 7 bases, with 18 bases between. Germline CDR1 reads MGHDK; CDR2 reads SYGVNS. CDR3 length: 15 residues. The CDR3 loop is CASRVFGGRGEKLFF. The CDR3 nucleotides read TGTGCCAGCAGGGTCTTTGGTGGCAGGGGTGAAAAACTGTTTTTT.

This clonotype was counted between two and nine times. The rearrangement joins TRBV5-4 to TRBJ1-3, with D possibly matching TRBD1 (5 bases). Germline CDR1 SGHNT, CDR2 YYREEE (reference sequence). The V gene lost 4 bases and the J gene lost 3 bases, with 11 bases spanning the gap. This CDR3 spans 14 amino acids. The CDR3 is CASSPRGSGNTIYF. Written as DNA, the CDR3 is TGTGCCAGCAGCCCTCGGGGGAGTGGAAACACCATATATTTT.

This clonotype was counted a few times. The chain carries TRBV2 and TRBJ2-7; a possible D gene is TRBD1 (5 bases). The CDR3 extends over 11 amino acids. Germline assignment: CDR1 SNHLY and CDR2 FYNNEI. V was shortened by 5 bases and J by 7 bases, with 9 bases between the two germline ends. This CDR3 is CASSLRQEQYF. The DNA for the CDR3 is TGTGCCAGCAGTCTTCGACAGGAGCAGTACTTC.

The genes are TRBV15 and TRBJ1-2, with 7 bases identical to TRBD1. CDR3 size: 14 residues. V lost 3 bases to trimming and J lost 8 bases; unmatched junction nucleotides: 9. The germline V gene has CDR1 LNHNV and CDR2 YYDKDF (reference sequence). CDR3 DNA: TGTGCCACCAGCAGCTCAGGACAGGCCCGGGGCTACACCTTC. Translating gives CATSSSGQARGYTF.

This clonotype was seen a few times. The V call is TRBV19, the J call TRBJ1-2; TRBD1 might be the D (6 bases). This CDR3 spans 14 amino acids. CDR1 is LNHDA, CDR2 SQIVND, per germline (reference sequence). Between the trimmed V and J ends, which lost 10 bases and 5 bases, there was a span of 20 bases. The CDR3 DNA reads TGTGCCATAAAACAGGGTCCCGCGAATTATGGCTACACCTTC. Translated: CAIKQGPANYGYTF.

The genes are TRBV6-5 and TRBJ2-5; D is perhaps TRBD1 or TRBD2 (5 bases each). From germline, CDR1 is MNHEY and CDR2 SVGAGI. V was shortened by 2 bases and J by 5 bases, with 18 bases between the two germline ends. The CDR3 extends over 16 amino acids. The CDR3, as DNA: TGTGCCAGCAGTTACGGAGGTTCCGGGACCGGGGAGACCCAGTACTTC. Its translation is CASSYGGSGTGETQYF.

The genes are TRBV19 and TRBJ2-6; a weak D match, TRBD2 (6 bases). Trimming left V 4 bases short and J 0 bases short, with 10 bases between. The CDR3 spans 16 residues. Looked up from germline, CDR1 is LNHDA and CDR2 is SQIVND (reference sequence). DNA of the CDR3: TGTGCCAGTAGTACACCCGGGGGCTCTGGGGCCAACGTCCTGACTTTC. This codes for CASSTPGGSGANVLTF. Complete variable domain (other parts from reference TRBV19 and TRBJ2-6): DGGITQSPKYLFRKEGQNVTLSCEQNLNHDAMYWYRQDPGQGLRLIYYSQIVNDFQKGDIAEGYSVSREKKESFPLTVTSAQKNPTAFYLCASSTPGGSGANVLTFGAGSRLTVL.

This clonotype was seen more than once but under ten times. CDR3 sequence reads: CASSPEGTNTEAFF. For the CDR3, the DNA is TGTGCCAGCAGCCCCGAAGGTACGAACACTGAAGCTTTCTTT. V gene TRBV13 combines with J gene TRBJ1-1, with unresolved D. The CDR3 contains 14 residues. V lost 5 bases and J 1 base, leaving 11 bases between the germline ends. Germline V lookup: CDR1 PRHDT, CDR2 FYEKMQ (reference sequence).

The rearrangement uses TRBV7-2 and TRBJ1-1, with 7 bases that match TRBD1. V lost 4 bases, J lost 4 bases, and 9 bases stayed unmatched. The CDR3 extends over 15 amino acids. CDR1 SGHTA and CDR2 FQGNSA come from the germline V gene. CDR3 region: CASSSYRGRATEAFF. For the CDR3, the DNA is TGTGCCAGCAGCTCTTACAGGGGTAGAGCCACTGAAGCTTTCTTT. Using reference TRBV7-2 and TRBJ1-1 for the parts outside the CDR3, the full variable domain is GAGVSQSPSNKVTEKGKDVELRCDPISGHTALYWYRQSLGQGLEFLIYFQGNSAPDKSGLPSDRFSAERTGGSVSTLTIQRTQQEDSAVYLCASSSYRGRATEAFFGQGTRLTVV.

This clonotype was observed a handful of times. J is TRBJ2-5 and V is TRBV14, with a weak D call TRBD1 (6 bases). The length of the CDR3 is 13 residues. Trimming took off 8 bases at V and 2 bases at J, with 12 bases between the two ends. From germline, CDR1 is SGHDN and CDR2 FVKESK. In nucleotides, the CDR3 is TGTGCCAGCTCACGACAGGTTCAAGAGACCCAGTACTTC. Protein sequence: CASSRQVQETQYF.

A note on this clonotype: An end of the junction does not agree with germline; a read error may underlie this. The genes are TRBV2 and TRBJ1-4; D is perhaps TRBD1 (6 bases). The CDR3 loop spans 14 amino acids. Per germline, CDR1 SNHLY and CDR2 FYNNEI. In DNA, the CDR3 is TGTGCCAGCAGTGAGAGGGGGACTAATGAAGAACTGTTTTTT. Translating gives CASSERGTNEELFF.

This chain joins TRBV24-1 and TRBJ1-5, with no clear D. The CDR3 covers 15 residues. CDR1 KGHDR and CDR2 SFDVKD come from the germline V gene. V shed 4 bases and J shed 9 bases, with 18 bases lying between them. The CDR3, as DNA: TGTGCCACCAGTGACCCCCGACGAGGGTTGGGGCCCCAGCATTTT. It codes for CATSDPRRGLGPQHF.

Comments on this clonotype: Its ends do not fully match the called genes, so a read error is possible. The chain carries TRBV2 and TRBJ1-1, with D unresolved. This CDR3 contains 14 residues. The germline CDR1 and CDR2 sequences are SNHLY and FYNNEI. DNA for the CDR3: TGTGCCAGCAGTGGGCTGATCATGAACACTGAAGCTTCCTTT. Translated, it gives CASSGLIMNTEASF.

The J gene is TRBJ2-7, the V gene TRBV9; 12 bases are a match to TRBD2. Germline V gene lookup returns CDR1 SGDLS and CDR2 YYNGEE. The CDR3 has 15 amino acids. V shed 2 bases, J shed 1 base, and the junction held 1 base outside the gene matches. CDR3 sequence reads: CASSVGTSGSYEQYF. As DNA, the CDR3 is TGTGCCAGCAGCGTCGGGACTAGCGGGTCCTACGAGCAGTACTTC.

The V gene is TRBV10-2, the J gene TRBJ2-5, with D possibly matching TRBD2 (7 bases). CDR1 and CDR2 (germline): WSHSY, SAAADI. V lost 7 bases and J lost 2, with 17 bases in between. This CDR3 has 15 amino acids. Written as DNA, the CDR3 is TGCGCCAGCAATTGGGGCGGGGGCCCTCAAGAGACCCAGTACTTC. It codes for CASNWGGGPQETQYF.

V and J are TRBV12-3 or TRBV12-4 and TRBJ1-2, with TRBD1 matching over 7 bases. V trimming: 6 bases; J trimming: 6 bases; junction bases outside the gene matches: 7. There are 13 residues in the CDR3. DNA for the CDR3: TGTGCCAGCAGACCACGGACAGGTGATGGCTACACCTTC. It codes for CASRPRTGDGYTF.